This entry features one T cell receptor beta chain sequence. Its matching antigen is unknown. These data are taken from a study of T cell repertoires in cytomegalovirus infection. TCRdb analysed the reads with MiXCR anew, one entry per CDR3 protein. This table holds 900,000 to 950,000 distinct CDR3 sequences, around 32% found once. Source: cultured CD8+ T cells from PBMCs, taken from culture after CMV antigen stimulation. This clonotype was sampled from a human donor in good health (CMV status not recorded). Some clones in this sample may be carry-over from other donors' samples.

The CDR3, as DNA: TGCGCCAGCAGCCAAGATCGGGGCAGGGAAGTGGAGAACACTGAAGCTTTCTTT. Its protein product is CASSQDRGREVENTEAFF. The chain joins TRBV4-1 to TRBJ1-1; tentatively, D is TRBD1 (5 bases). V lost 0 bases to trimming and J lost 1 base, with 18 bases between them. Per germline, CDR1 MGHRA and CDR2 YSYEKL. This CDR3 comprises 18 residues.